This is a list of T cell receptor beta chains from one sample in a study of beta chain features in type 1 diabetes. The protocol was immunoSEQ multiplex PCR, while the TCRdb copy is restricted to in-frame clones and leaves out a portion. The sample comprises over 500,000 clones, around 16% of which are singletons, and more than 0.08% rests with the top ten. Material for sequencing was naive CD4+ T cells from blood. These TCRs come from a man younger than 35 in good health. The CDR3 runs from the conserved cysteine through the conserved F or W. The order of the fields is D gene, V gene, J gene, clone size, CDR3 protein, CDR3 DNA. The D gene is left open where the match is weak. Clone sizes are given selectively: once, few, many, or a class where the clone is expanded.

d_call: TRBD1
v_call: TRBV4-3
j_call: TRBJ2-7
clone_size: few
cdr3_aa: CASSQELGTGDYEQYF
cdr3_nt: TGCGCCAGCAGCCAAGAGCTCGGGACAGGTGACTACGAGCAGTACTTC

d_call: .
v_call: TRBV6-5
j_call: TRBJ1-5
clone_size: few
cdr3_aa: CASSLYPGLGQPQHF
cdr3_nt: TGTGCCAGCAGTTTATACCCGGGACTGGGTCAGCCCCAGCATTTT

d_call: TRBD1
v_call: TRBV7-8
j_call: TRBJ2-3
clone_size: few
cdr3_aa: CAEDRGPTDTQYF
cdr3_nt: TGTGCTGAGGACAGGGGTCCCACAGATACGCAGTATTTT

d_call: .
v_call: TRBV25-1
j_call: TRBJ2-2
clone_size: few
cdr3_aa: CASSKKTATGELFF
cdr3_nt: TGTGCCAGCAGTAAAAAAACCGCCACCGGGGAGCTGTTTTTT

d_call: TRBD1
v_call: TRBV7-2
j_call: TRBJ1-1
clone_size: few
cdr3_aa: CASGGDRGHTEAFF
cdr3_nt: TGTGCCAGCGGCGGGGACAGGGGGCACACTGAAGCTTTCTTT

d_call: TRBD1
v_call: TRBV4-3
j_call: TRBJ2-1
clone_size: .
cdr3_aa: CASSRGTGESYNEQFF
cdr3_nt: TGCGCCAGCAGCCGAGGAACAGGGGAATCCTACAATGAGCAGTTCTTC

d_call: TRBD2
v_call: TRBV28
j_call: TRBJ2-7
clone_size: .
cdr3_aa: CASRKREQLYEQYF
cdr3_nt: TGTGCCAGCCGTAAGCGGGAGCAGCTCTACGAGCAGTACTTC

d_call: .
v_call: TRBV7-3
j_call: TRBJ1-2
clone_size: few
cdr3_aa: CASSLSGGVGYTF
cdr3_nt: TGTGCCAGCAGCTTATCAGGAGGGGTTGGCTACACCTTC

d_call: .
v_call: TRBV18
j_call: TRBJ2-6
clone_size: .
cdr3_aa: CASSPQLQVGANVLTF
cdr3_nt: TGTGCCAGCTCACCGCAGCTCCAAGTGGGGGCCAACGTCCTGACTTTC

d_call: .
v_call: TRBV14
j_call: TRBJ1-1
clone_size: .
cdr3_aa: CASSQDRGRQEAFF
cdr3_nt: TGTGCCAGCAGCCAAGATCGGGGCCGACAGGAAGCTTTCTTT

d_call: .
v_call: TRBV7-2
j_call: TRBJ1-2
clone_size: few
cdr3_aa: CASSLAARPRDGGYTF
cdr3_nt: TGTGCCAGCAGCTTAGCTGCCAGGCCCAGAGATGGTGGCTACACCTTC

d_call: .
v_call: TRBV7-3
j_call: TRBJ2-1
clone_size: few
cdr3_aa: CASSLTWVNNEQFF
cdr3_nt: TGTGCCAGCAGCTTAACGTGGGTTAACAATGAGCAGTTCTTC

d_call: TRBD2
v_call: TRBV7-9
j_call: TRBJ2-1
clone_size: .
cdr3_aa: CASSLSSGRDNEQFF
cdr3_nt: TGTGCCAGCAGCTTAAGTAGCGGGAGAGACAATGAGCAGTTCTTC

d_call: .
v_call: TRBV5-1
j_call: TRBJ2-5
clone_size: few
cdr3_aa: CASSLRQQETQYF
cdr3_nt: TGCGCCAGCAGCCTCCGGCAGCAAGAGACCCAGTACTTC